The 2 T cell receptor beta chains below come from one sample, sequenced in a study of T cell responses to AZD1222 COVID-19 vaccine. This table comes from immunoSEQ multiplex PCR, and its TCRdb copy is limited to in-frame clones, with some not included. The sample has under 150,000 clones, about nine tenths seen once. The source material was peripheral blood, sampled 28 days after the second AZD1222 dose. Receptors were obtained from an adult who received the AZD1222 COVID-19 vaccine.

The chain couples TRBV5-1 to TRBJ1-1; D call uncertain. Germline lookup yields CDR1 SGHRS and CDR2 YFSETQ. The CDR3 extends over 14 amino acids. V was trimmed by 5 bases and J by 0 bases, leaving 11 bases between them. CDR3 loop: CASSTVFMNTEAFF. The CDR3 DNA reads TGCGCCAGCAGTACAGTCTTTATGAACACTGAAGCTTTCTTT.

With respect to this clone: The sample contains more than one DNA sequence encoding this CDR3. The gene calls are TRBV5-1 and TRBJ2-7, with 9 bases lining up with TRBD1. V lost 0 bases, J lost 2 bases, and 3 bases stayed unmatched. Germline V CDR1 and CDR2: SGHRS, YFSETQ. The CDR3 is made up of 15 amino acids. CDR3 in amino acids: CASSLVTGGTYEQYF. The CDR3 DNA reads TGCGCCAGCAGCTTGGTGACAGGGGGAACCTACGAGCAGTACTTC.